The next 24 T cell receptor beta chains were all read from a single sample in a study of T-cell memory formation after mild COVID-19 (dated by TCRdb to about 2021). The method was 5' RACE. TCRdb records Illumina NovaSeq 6000 as the sequencer. TCRdb's own reprocessing of the public reads used fastp at Q25 and MiXCR and kept productive beta chains. Rows are combined by CDR3 protein, so each entry shows the most common genes and DNA. The table for this sample lists roughly 190,000 distinct CDR3 sequences; about 18% of them were counted only once. Roughly 2.4% of the sample comes from the top ten. The sample taken for sequencing was PBMCs or a T cell subset sorted from them (not recorded which). The receptors stem from an adult woman who had mild COVID-19 (a few samples of this study predate the infection). The sample titles of this study are shuffled in the database, so cell type and time point are left out; the donor was told from shared clones.

This clonotype has more than one count but fewer than ten. At one end the junction does not follow the germline gene, possibly because of a read error. The chain links TRBV5-5 to TRBJ2-3; D is unresolved. CDR3 length equals 15 residues. The V gene's germline CDR1 is SGHKS and CDR2 YYEKEE (reference sequence). CDR3 in amino acids: CASSTRQTRTDIGDF. Here the CDR3 DNA reads TGTGCCAGCAGCACCCGGCAGACTCGCACAGATATTGGAGATTTT.

The table lists this clonotype with many counts. This sequence joins TRBV5-1 and TRBJ2-2; D call uncertain. CDR1 and CDR2 from the germline V gene are SGHRS and YFSETQ. The CDR3 totals 11 residues. Trimming removed 5 bases from V and 3 bases from J, with 2 bases in between. The CDR3 bases are TGCGCCAGCAGTGACACCGGGGAGCTGTTTTTT. Protein sequence: CASSDTGELFF.

V and J are TRBV11-1 and TRBJ2-1, with D possibly TRBD1 on 7 matching bases. The CDR3 extends over 16 amino acids. Trimming removed 3 bases from V and 7 bases from J, with 19 bases in between. Germline V gene sequence: CDR1 SGHAT, CDR2 FQDESV (reference sequence). The CDR3 region has the DNA TGTGCCAGCAGCTTTCAGGGGGGTATGAGTCGGAATGAGCAGTTCTTC. Translated: CASSFQGGMSRNEQFF.

V usage is TRBV6-1 and J usage is TRBJ2-6; D remains ambiguous. CDR1 and CDR2 from the germline V gene are MNHNS and SASEGT. The V end was cut by 7 bases, the J end by 0 bases, with 10 bases between. The CDR3 covers 15 residues. CDR3 amino acids: CASTLQRSGANVLTF. The CDR3 bases are TGTGCCAGCACCCTCCAGCGCTCTGGGGCCAACGTCCTGACTTTC.

J is TRBJ1-5 and V is TRBV7-9, with 8 positions matching TRBD1. Germline-derived CDR1 and CDR2 are SEHNR and FQNEAQ (reference sequence). This CDR3 is built from 16 residues. Germline trimming cut 5 bases from V and 6 bases from J; bases unmatched to any gene: 12. CDR3 nucleotide sequence: TGTGCCAGCAGCCAAATAGGGGCAGGGGGCACTCAGCCCCAGCATTTT. Translating it yields CASSQIGAGGTQPQHF.

J is TRBJ1-1 and V is TRBV27; TRBD1 aligns across 8 bases. The ends lost 10 bases at V and 0 bases at J; junction bases unmatched: 16. The CDR3 loop spans 17 amino acids. Germline lookup yields CDR1 MNHEY and CDR2 SMNVEV (reference sequence). The CDR3 protein is CATSTIARGLLNTEAFF. The CDR3 DNA reads TGTGCCACTTCGACCATCGCCAGGGGGCTGCTGAACACTGAAGCTTTCTTT.

This clonotype was counted a few times. This chain links TRBV5-5 with TRBJ1-1, with D possibly TRBD1 on 5 matching bases. V gave up 0 bases and J gave up 5 bases, with 17 bases separating them. The CDR3 covers 16 residues. CDR1 and CDR2 (germline): SGHKS, YYEKEE (reference sequence). DNA of the CDR3: TGTGCCAGCAGCTTGGAGGGCGGGGGGAGAACGACTGAAGCTTTCTTT. Translated, it gives CASSLEGGGRTTEAFF.

The J gene is TRBJ1-3, the V gene TRBV2; D gene ambiguous. CDR3 length: 14 amino acids. Germline V gene data show CDR1 as SNHLY and CDR2 as FYNNEI. Deletions cut 2 bases from V and 2 bases from J, with 7 bases between. The CDR3 reads CASSEPGTGNTIYF. Here the CDR3 DNA reads TGTGCCAGCAGTGAACCCGGGACTGGAAACACCATATATTTT.

This clonotype has just a few counts. The chain is built from TRBV3-1 and TRBJ2-7; 9 positions agree with TRBD2. The J segment lost 1 base and the V segment lost 4 bases, leaving 2 bases of the junction unmatched. The CDR3 consists of 14 residues. Germline values: CDR1 LGHDT, CDR2 YNNKEL (reference sequence). CDR3 in amino acids: CASSLAGVSYEQYF. The DNA of the CDR3 is TGTGCCAGCAGCCTAGCGGGAGTTTCCTACGAGCAGTACTTC.

This clonotype was seen many times. The chain recombines TRBV6-2 or TRBV6-3 with TRBJ2-5; no firm D call. This CDR3 is 12 amino acids long. Trimming removed 6 bases from V and 1 base from J, with 6 bases in between. Germline-derived CDR1 and CDR2 are MNHEY and SVGEGT. CDR3 region: CASSLLQETQYF. For the CDR3, the DNA is TGTGCCAGCAGCCTCCTCCAAGAGACCCAGTACTTC.

CDR3 nucleotides: TGTGCCAGCAGTTCCCCGATCGGAGGGAGGGGGGGTACGCAGTATTTT. Translating it yields CASSSPIGGRGGTQYF. The gene calls are TRBV6-5 and TRBJ2-3, with a tentative D call TRBD2 (7 bases). The CDR3 contains 16 residues. Trimming shortened V by 4 bases and J by 8 bases, and 22 bases separated the two germline ends. The germline gives CDR1 MNHEY, CDR2 SVGAGI.

The J gene is TRBJ2-7, the V gene TRBV11-2, with 7 bases aligning to TRBD2. J was trimmed by 7 bases and V by 3 bases; bases with no gene match: 9. The germline CDR1 and CDR2 sequences are SGHAT and FQNNGV. The CDR3 has 14 residues. CDR3 amino acids: CASSFPSGRWEQYF. CDR3 coding DNA: TGTGCCAGCAGCTTCCCTAGCGGCCGCTGGGAGCAGTACTTC.

The CDR3 nucleotides are TGTGCCAGCAGCCTCACGCGGGGGGGCGCAGGGTACGAGCAGTACTTC. Its protein product is CASSLTRGGAGYEQYF. This chain links TRBV7-8 with TRBJ2-7; 9 bases are a match to TRBD2. Germline values: CDR1 SGHVS, CDR2 FQNEAQ. CDR3 size: 16 residues. V gave up 5 bases and J gave up 4 bases; unmatched junction bases: 12.

The chain is built from TRBV27 and TRBJ2-6; either TRBD1 or TRBD2 may supply D (5 bases each). CDR3 size: 19 residues. The V and J ends lost 2 bases and 0 bases respectively, with 17 bases between them. Germline lookup yields CDR1 MNHEY and CDR2 SMNVEV (reference sequence). This CDR3 is CASSLRGPRSSSGANVLTF. In nucleotides, the CDR3 is TGTGCCAGCAGTTTACGGGGACCCCGATCTAGCTCTGGGGCCAACGTCCTGACTTTC. The variable domain in full, completed from reference TRBV27 and TRBJ2-6, reads EAQVTQNPRYLITVTGKKLTVTCSQNMNHEYMSWYRQDPGLGLRQIYYSMNVEVTDKGDVPEGYKVSRKEKRNFPLILESPSPNQTSLYFCASSLRGPRSSSGANVLTFGAGSRLTVL.

This clonotype was recorded at least ten times. The rearrangement joins TRBV27 to TRBJ2-6; D not resolved. V was pared by 3 bases and J by 0 bases, with 3 bases between. Per the germline V gene, CDR1 is MNHEY and CDR2 is SMNVEV (reference sequence). CDR3 length: 14 amino acids. The CDR3 region has the DNA TGTGCCAGCAGTTTCGGCTCTGGGGCCAACGTCCTGACTTTC. Protein: CASSFGSGANVLTF.

This clonotype appeared a few times. The chain employs TRBV7-3 and TRBJ2-1, with TRBD2 matching over 11 bases. This CDR3 is built from 15 residues. J was trimmed by 2 bases and V by 5 bases; bases with no gene match: 2. Germline lookup yields CDR1 SGHTA and CDR2 FQGTGA. Here the CDR3 reads CASSVLAGAYNEQFF. In DNA form, the CDR3 reads TGTGCCAGCAGCGTACTAGCGGGGGCCTACAATGAGCAGTTCTTC.

This clonotype was found a few times. The V gene is TRBV5-1, the J gene TRBJ2-1; the D is unclear. The CDR3 has 17 amino acids. V was cut by 4 bases and J by 5 bases, with 22 bases left in between. CDR1 and CDR2 from the germline V gene are SGHRS and YFSETQ. For the CDR3, the DNA is TGCGCCAGCAGCCCCAGGTGGGGAAGCCGATTTAACAATGAGCAGTTCTTC. Amino acids: CASSPRWGSRFNNEQFF.

This clonotype was recorded a few times. The chain links TRBV5-6 to TRBJ2-1; 15 nucleotides match TRBD2. Germline V gene sequence: CDR1 SGHDT, CDR2 YYEEEE. The CDR3 length is 17 residues. Trimming cost V 4 bases and J 8 bases; bases outside gene matches: 10. The CDR3: CASSRTSGGVTGDEQFF. The CDR3 DNA is TGTGCCAGCAGCAGGACTAGCGGGGGGGTCACCGGCGATGAGCAGTTCTTC.

This clonotype was found a few times. The chain uses TRBV11-2 and TRBJ2-1; 7 bases match TRBD2. This CDR3 contains 15 residues. Per germline, CDR1 SGHAT and CDR2 FQNNGV. J was trimmed by 8 bases and V by 7 bases; bases with no gene match: 14. The chain's CDR3 is CASTYQAGVADEQFF. The CDR3 nucleotides read TGTGCCAGCACCTACCAGGCGGGAGTCGCCGATGAGCAGTTCTTC.

There are a few counts of this clonotype. The chain carries TRBV15 and TRBJ2-7; unclear D gene. The CDR3 is 15 residues long. The germline V gene has CDR1 LNHNV and CDR2 YYDKDF (reference sequence). Between the trimmed V and J ends, which lost 0 bases and 1 base, there was a span of 10 bases. As DNA, the CDR3 is TGTGCCACCAGCAGAGATTGGCAGGAATCCTACGAGCAGTACTTC. Its translation is CATSRDWQESYEQYF.

This clonotype was observed many times. The gene calls are TRBV5-1 and TRBJ2-5, with D possibly being TRBD1 (5 bases). This CDR3 comprises 15 residues. The V gene lost 4 bases and the J gene lost 4 bases, with 17 bases spanning the gap. CDR1 and CDR2 (germline): SGHRS, YFSETQ. Here the CDR3 reads CASSETQGYGETQYF. CDR3 nucleotide sequence: TGCGCCAGCAGCGAGACTCAGGGTTACGGAGAGACCCAGTACTTC. The whole variable domain, filled in from reference TRBV5-1 and TRBJ2-5, reads KAGVTQTPRYLIKTRGQQVTLSCSPISGHRSVSWYQQTPGQGLQFLFEYFSETQRNKGNFPGRFSGRQFSNSRSEMNVSTLELGDSALYLCASSETQGYGETQYFGPGTRLLVL.

The J gene is TRBJ1-5, the V gene TRBV20-1; 8 positions match TRBD1. There are 15 residues in the CDR3. Germline V gene sequence: CDR1 DFQATT, CDR2 SNEGSKA (reference sequence). V lost 4 bases, J lost 2 bases, and 7 bases stayed unmatched. CDR3 sequence: CSATTDREGNQPQHF. The CDR3 region has the DNA TGCAGTGCTACAACGGACAGGGAAGGCAATCAGCCCCAGCATTTT.

This clonotype was observed a few times. V and J are TRBV7-2 and TRBJ2-2; no firm D call. The CDR3 is made up of 17 amino acids. Trimming removed 1 base from V and 1 base from J, with 13 bases in between. CDR1 and CDR2 (germline): SGHTA, FQGNSA. The chain's CDR3 is CASSLVYGGVNTGELFF. The CDR3 bases are TGTGCCAGCAGCTTAGTCTACGGCGGAGTGAACACCGGGGAGCTGTTTTTT. Looking up the rest from reference TRBV7-2 and TRBJ2-2 gives the full variable domain: GAGVSQSPSNKVTEKGKDVELRCDPISGHTALYWYRQSLGQGLEFLIYFQGNSAPDKSGLPSDRFSAERTGGSVSTLTIQRTQQEDSAVYLCASSLVYGGVNTGELFFGEGSRLTVL.

This clonotype has only a few counts. The chain combines TRBV29-1 with TRBJ2-3, with D possibly being TRBD1 (6 bases). Germline V gene data show CDR1 as SQVTM and CDR2 as ANQGSEA. This CDR3 comprises 13 residues. Trimming took 6 bases from V and 1 from J, leaving 11 bases between them. The CDR3 loop reads CSVDHRGTDTQYF. DNA for the CDR3: TGCAGCGTCGACCACAGGGGCACAGATACGCAGTATTTT.